The 30 T cell receptor beta chains listed next were all sequenced from one sample in a study of CD8 T cells in Susac syndrome (dated by TCRdb to about 2019). Receptor amplification or capture employed the immunoSEQ multiplex PCR assay. RNA was extracted using the RNeasy kit, and roughly 0.5 to 1 microgram was reverse transcribed with random hexamers. TCRdb's own reprocessing of the public reads used fastp at Q25 and MiXCR and kept productive beta chains. Under each unique CDR3 protein, matching rows form one entry showing the most common genes and DNA. The sample table lists 200,000 to 250,000 distinct CDR3 sequences, 94% of them with a count of one. Clones ranked in the top ten supply about 0.14% of the sample. The material sequenced was CD4+ T cells from PBMCs. These TCRs come from a human donor with Susac syndrome.

CDR3 loop: CSARVSYPTSTDTQYF. CDR3 in DNA: TGCAGTGCTAGAGTGTCCTACCCGACTAGCACAGATACGCAGTATTTT. The gene calls are TRBV20-1 and TRBJ2-3; no definite D call. The CDR3 has 16 residues. CDR1 is DFQATT and CDR2 is SNEGSKA in the germline V gene (reference sequence). Trimming pared 1 base from V and 0 bases from J, leaving 14 bases between.

This rearrangement joins TRBV30 to TRBJ1-5; no reliable D call. CDR3 size: 13 residues. The germline V and J ends were trimmed by 8 bases and 0 bases, with 11 bases remaining between them. CDR1 GTSNPN and CDR2 SVGIG come from the germline V gene (reference sequence). The CDR3 nucleotides are TGTGCCGTTTCGTTCAGTAGCAATCAGCCCCAGCATTTT. This encodes CAVSFSSNQPQHF.

This clonotype was picked up a small number of times. This chain connects TRBV5-4 to TRBJ2-5; no firm D call. V lost 1 base to trimming and J lost 2 bases, with 3 bases between them. The CDR3 covers 12 residues. Looked up from germline, CDR1 is SGHNT and CDR2 is YYREEE (reference sequence). The CDR3 DNA follows: TGTGCCAGCAGCTTGACACAAGAGACCCAGTACTTC. It translates to CASSLTQETQYF.

This chain links TRBV20-1 with TRBJ2-1; D is unresolved. Trimming removed 1 base from V and 7 bases from J, with 11 bases in between. The germline gives CDR1 DFQATT, CDR2 SNEGSKA (reference sequence). This CDR3 is 13 amino acids long. The CDR3 sequence: CSARVYEWNEQFF. The CDR3 DNA reads TGCAGTGCTAGAGTTTACGAGTGGAATGAGCAGTTCTTC.

V gene TRBV7-9 combines with J gene TRBJ2-5; possibly TRBD2 for D (6 bases). The V and J ends lost 3 bases and 3 bases respectively, with 17 bases between them. The CDR3 has 16 amino acids. In germline, CDR1 is SEHNR, CDR2 FQNEAQ (reference sequence). CDR3 bases: TGTGCCAGCAGCTTCGGGACTGGGGGAAGGGAAGAGACCCAGTACTTC. Protein product: CASSFGTGGREETQYF. Full variable domain (remainder filled in from reference TRBV7-9 and TRBJ2-5): DTGVSQNPRHKITKRGQNVTFRCDPISEHNRLYWYRQTLGQGPEFLTYFQNEAQLEKSRLLSDRFSAERPKGSFSTLEIQRTEQGDSAMYLCASSFGTGGREETQYFGPGTRLLVL.

The chain couples TRBV20-1 to TRBJ1-6; TRBD1 matches 7 bases. This CDR3 is 14 amino acids long. With 6 bases clipped from V and 7 bases from J, the junction kept 9 bases outside the gene matches. The V gene's germline CDR1 is DFQATT and CDR2 SNEGSKA (reference sequence). CDR3 amino acids: CSATAGTVNSPLHF. The CDR3 nucleotides are TGCAGTGCCACGGCCGGGACAGTAAATTCACCCCTCCACTTT.

The chain couples TRBV20-1 to TRBJ1-1, with D possibly TRBD1 on 5 matching bases. The V and J ends lost 6 bases and 5 bases respectively, with 16 bases between them. The CDR3 loop spans 13 amino acids. Germline CDR1 is DFQATT and CDR2 is SNEGSKA (reference sequence). CDR3 bases: TGCAGTGCAACGCAGGGTATCCTGACTGAAGCTTTCTTT. As protein: CSATQGILTEAFF.

This clonotype occurred a few times. The V and J genes are TRBV20-1 and TRBJ1-2, with D unclear. Germline values: CDR1 DFQATT, CDR2 SNEGSKA (reference sequence). Trimming stripped 5 bases from V and 7 bases from J, with 17 bases between. The CDR3 totals 13 residues. CDR3: CSAAAWTQTGYTF. CDR3 DNA sequence: TGCAGTGCTGCAGCGTGGACCCAGACTGGCTACACCTTC.

CDR3 bases: TGCGCCAGCAGCCTACGACAGGAAAGTACGCAGTATTTT. This sequence encodes CASSLRQESTQYF. This rearrangement joins TRBV4-3 to TRBJ2-3, with D possibly matching TRBD1 (6 bases). V lost 4 bases, J lost 8 bases, and 13 bases lay in between. The CDR3 contains 13 residues. Germline V gene lookup returns CDR1 LGHNA and CDR2 YSLEER.

The chain employs TRBV12-3 or TRBV12-4 and TRBJ2-7; unclear D gene. The germline V and J ends were trimmed by 7 bases and 3 bases, with 13 bases remaining between them. The CDR3 covers 13 residues. In nucleotides, the CDR3 is TGTGCCAGCACCTCGAGCGTGGACTACGAGCAGTACTTC. Protein: CASTSSVDYEQYF.

This chain links TRBV20-1 with TRBJ2-3; TRBD2 might be the D (5 bases). V was shortened by 5 bases and J by 2 bases, with 11 bases between the two germline ends. The CDR3 is 13 residues long. CDR1 and CDR2 (germline): DFQATT, SNEGSKA (reference sequence). This CDR3 is CSACFRDTDTQYF. The CDR3 nucleotides are TGCAGTGCTTGCTTCCGGGACACAGATACGCAGTATTTT.

The chain is built from TRBV20-1 and TRBJ1-4; D is unresolved. This CDR3 contains 13 residues. Germline CDR1 is DFQATT and CDR2 is SNEGSKA (reference sequence). V lost 3 bases, J lost 7 bases, and 12 bases lay in between. CDR3 amino acids: CSARVPGSEKLFF. As DNA, the CDR3 is TGCAGTGCTAGGGTACCGGGCTCTGAAAAACTGTTTTTT.

The chain combines TRBV5-1 with TRBJ1-4, with 10 positions matching TRBD1. Germline CDR1 is SGHRS and CDR2 is YFSETQ. The J segment lost 2 bases and the V segment lost 4 bases, leaving 5 bases of the junction unmatched. This CDR3 has 16 amino acids. CDR3 nucleotides: TGCGCCAGCAGCGCGGACAGGGGGAGGACTAATGAAAAACTGTTTTTT. This sequence encodes CASSADRGRTNEKLFF.

The rearrangement uses TRBV30 and TRBJ2-5; D ambiguous. Germline V gene sequence: CDR1 GTSNPN, CDR2 SVGIG (reference sequence). V was shortened by 0 bases and J by 2 bases, with 7 bases between the two germline ends. CDR3 length: 13 residues. The CDR3 bases are TGTGCCTGGAGTGTTCGGCAGCAAGAGACCCAGTACTTC. Protein product: CAWSVRQQETQYF.

The rearrangement joins TRBV6-2 or TRBV6-3 to TRBJ2-1, with 7 bases matching TRBD2. The ends lost 6 bases at V and 5 bases at J; junction bases unmatched: 13. The CDR3 consists of 16 residues. Per germline, CDR1 MNHEY and CDR2 SVGEGT. CDR3 in amino acids: CASRHSRGRVDNEQFF. In DNA, the CDR3 is TGTGCCAGCAGACATAGCCGTGGGAGGGTCGACAATGAGCAGTTCTTC.

V is TRBV24-1 and J is TRBJ2-2, with no clear D. V was cut by 4 bases and J by 3 bases, with 11 bases left in between. Germline loops: CDR1 KGHDR, CDR2 SFDVKD. This CDR3 contains 15 residues. The CDR3 nucleotides read TGTGCCACCAGTGAAACTGGCAAGTACACCGGGGAGCTGTTTTTT. Translated: CATSETGKYTGELFF.

This chain connects TRBV29-1 to TRBJ1-1; no clear D. Germline CDR1 and CDR2: SQVTM and ANQGSEA. The CDR3 is 13 amino acids. Deletions cut 0 bases from V and 8 bases from J, with 13 bases between. CDR3 sequence: CSVEEGKGSEAFF. CDR3 sequence (DNA): TGCAGCGTTGAAGAAGGCAAAGGGTCGGAAGCTTTCTTT.

The chain couples TRBV15 to TRBJ1-5, with D possibly being TRBD1 (5 bases). Trimming pared 6 bases from V and 4 bases from J, leaving 13 bases between. CDR3 length equals 14 residues. The germline V gene has CDR1 LNHNV and CDR2 YYDKDF (reference sequence). The CDR3 sequence: CATRPIGGNQPQHF. CDR3 nucleotides: TGTGCCACCAGACCCATCGGGGGGAATCAGCCCCAGCATTTT.

This rearrangement joins TRBV5-1 to TRBJ2-1; 7 nucleotides agree with TRBD2. This CDR3 comprises 13 residues. The V gene's germline CDR1 is SGHRS and CDR2 YFSETQ. V lost 3 bases and J lost 10; bases outside the gene matches: 7. The CDR3: CASSSQPGGEQFF. For the CDR3, the DNA is TGCGCCAGCAGCTCACAACCCGGGGGGGAGCAGTTCTTC.

This clonotype was counted once. V and J are TRBV20-1 and TRBJ2-6; possible D gene TRBD1, 5 bases. This CDR3 contains 15 residues. V lost 3 bases and J 0 bases, leaving 9 bases between the germline ends. Per the germline V gene, CDR1 is DFQATT and CDR2 is SNEGSKA (reference sequence). The CDR3 here is CSARQDNSGANVLTF. The CDR3 DNA follows: TGCAGTGCTAGGCAGGACAACTCTGGGGCCAACGTCCTGACTTTC.

This chain joins TRBV15 and TRBJ1-2; 9 bases map to TRBD1. Trimming cost V 2 bases and J 4 bases; bases outside gene matches: 5. Germline-derived CDR1 and CDR2 are LNHNV and YYDKDF (reference sequence). This CDR3 spans 15 amino acids. The CDR3 DNA is TGTGCCACCAGCAGAACAGGGGGCGCAGGCTATGGCTACACCTTC. Protein: CATSRTGGAGYGYTF.

The chain is built from TRBV14 and TRBJ2-3; D remains ambiguous. The germline V gene encodes CDR1 SGHDN and CDR2 FVKESK. V was cut by 5 bases and J by 6 bases, with 15 bases left in between. The CDR3 sequence is 14 residues long. CDR3 protein: CASSARVAWDTQYF. In DNA, the CDR3 is TGTGCCAGCAGCGCACGCGTAGCTTGGGATACGCAGTATTTT.

V and J are TRBV30 and TRBJ1-5; 10 bases are a match to TRBD1. Trimming cost V 1 base and J 2 bases; bases outside gene matches: 5. The CDR3 is made up of 16 amino acids. Germline values: CDR1 GTSNPN, CDR2 SVGIG (reference sequence). The CDR3 spells CAWSGGQGIRNQPQHF. The CDR3 DNA sequence: TGTGCCTGGAGTGGGGGACAGGGGATTCGCAATCAGCCCCAGCATTTT.

The chain links TRBV3-1 to TRBJ2-1, with D perhaps TRBD1 (6 bases). The V and J ends lost 0 bases and 3 bases respectively, with 9 bases between them. CDR3 length: 15 amino acids. Germline V gene lookup returns CDR1 LGHDT and CDR2 YNNKEL (reference sequence). As DNA, the CDR3 is TGTGCCAGCAGCCAAGAGGGGGCGAGCTACAATGAGCAGTTCTTC. Residues: CASSQEGASYNEQFF.

The chain has TRBV18 and TRBJ2-5; D is perhaps TRBD2 (6 bases). Trimming cost V 2 bases and J 3 bases, with 16 bases left between them. The CDR3 is 16 residues long. Looked up from germline, CDR1 is KGHSH and CDR2 is LQKENI. The CDR3 loop is CASSPGAGSPEETQYF. As DNA, the CDR3 is TGTGCCAGCTCACCAGGCGCGGGGTCACCAGAAGAGACCCAGTACTTC.

The chain links TRBV5-6 to TRBJ1-2; D is possibly TRBD1 (5 bases). V was shortened by 4 bases and J by 4 bases, with 20 bases between the two germline ends. The germline V gene encodes CDR1 SGHDT and CDR2 YYEEEE. The CDR3 consists of 16 residues. In nucleotides, the CDR3 is TGTGCCAGCAGCGGTTTTCGCGCGACAGAAGTCTATGGCTACACCTTC. Amino acids: CASSGFRATEVYGYTF.

This chain connects TRBV6-2 or TRBV6-3 to TRBJ1-1; 9 bases agree with TRBD1. The CDR3 totals 13 residues. Germline-derived CDR1 and CDR2 are MNHEY and SVGEGT. V shed 7 bases and J 7 bases; nucleotides not matched to a gene: 7. CDR3 amino acids: CASTSGTGIEAFF. Written as DNA, the CDR3 is TGTGCCAGCACCTCCGGGACAGGGATTGAAGCTTTCTTT.

The chain links TRBV10-3 to TRBJ2-3, with TRBD1 matching over 12 bases. The CDR3 extends over 14 amino acids. V lost 4 bases to trimming and J lost 6 bases; unmatched junction nucleotides: 2. The germline gives CDR1 ENHRY, CDR2 SYGVKD. The CDR3 DNA reads as TGTGCCATCAGTGGGGACAGGGGGCCGGATACGCAGTATTTT. It yields the protein CAISGDRGPDTQYF.

The chain employs TRBV29-1 and TRBJ1-1; 12 bases match TRBD1. CDR1 is SQVTM, CDR2 ANQGSEA, per germline. V was clipped by 6 bases and J by 2 bases; unmatched bases: 7. The CDR3 length is 15 residues. The chain's CDR3 is CSVPGQGARNTEAFF. The CDR3 bases are TGCAGCGTCCCGGGACAGGGGGCCCGAAACACTGAAGCTTTCTTT.

The chain joins TRBV2 to TRBJ1-1; 7 positions match TRBD1. After removal of 4 bases from V and 5 bases from J, the junction contained 7 bases not matched to a gene. The CDR3 has 14 amino acids. Germline V gene data show CDR1 as SNHLY and CDR2 as FYNNEI. The CDR3 spells CASSALTGLTEAFF. The CDR3 DNA reads TGTGCCAGCAGTGCGTTGACAGGGTTAACTGAAGCTTTCTTT.